Sequencing of this T cell receptor (beta chain) was carried out in a study of shared T cell receptors in the human thymus. This clone was recorded a few times. Using immunoSEQ multiplex PCR, the repertoire was profiled, and TCRdb retains in-frame clones only, with some absent. The sample consists of hundreds of thousands of clones, over 90% of them appearing once. Germline V gives CDR1 SGHTA, CDR2 FQGNSA. Trimming took 4 bases from V and 8 from J, leaving 11 bases between them. The CDR3 has 12 amino acids. Sequencing was done on a sample of thymocytes. This TCR was sampled from a human donor. The J gene is TRBJ1-1, the V gene TRBV7-2, with D perhaps TRBD1 (6 bases). The DNA of the CDR3 is TGTGCCAGCAGCTCCCCCGGGACAGAAGCTTTCTTT. Protein product: CASSSPGTEAFF.